The rows below give T cell receptor beta chains drawn from one sample of a study of a mutant IDH1 vaccine in newly diagnosed glioma. These receptors' targets are unknown. The repertoire was sequenced with immunoSEQ multiplex PCR; TCRdb's copy has only in-frame clones and lacks some. The sample includes approximately 56,000 clones, over 70% of them seen just once. Specimen: PBMCs, collected from a glioma patient whose treatment included an IDH1 peptide vaccine. These receptor sequences come from a man aged 50 to 60 with glioma. The CDR3 runs from the conserved cysteine through the conserved F or W.

J gene: TRBJ1-5; V gene: TRBV4-2; CDR3 protein: CASSPLGQPQHF
J gene: TRBJ2-3; V gene: TRBV5-4; CDR3 protein: CASSFRTSGGAGDTQYF
J gene: TRBJ1-2; V gene: TRBV18; CDR3 protein: CASSEQGYPNYGYTF
J gene: TRBJ1-5; V gene: TRBV19; CDR3 protein: CASSIAGQGVQPQHF
J gene: TRBJ2-3; V gene: TRBV29-1; CDR3 protein: CSVEGGGGIDTQYF
J gene: TRBJ1-2; V gene: TRBV5-1; CDR3 protein: CASTYRTGVGGYTF
J gene: TRBJ1-3; V gene: TRBV7-8; CDR3 protein: CASSFGTVNSGNTIYF
J gene: TRBJ1-1; V gene: TRBV5-5; CDR3 protein: CASSLKFSNTEAFF
J gene: TRBJ2-3; V gene: TRBV2; CDR3 protein: CASRDVGQGLTTQYF
J gene: TRBJ1-2; V gene: TRBV5-6; CDR3 protein: CASSPAGGEDGYTF
J gene: TRBJ1-2; V gene: TRBV2; CDR3 protein: CASNPGGSRNYGYTF
J gene: TRBJ1-1; V gene: TRBV4-1; CDR3 protein: CASSHSGQGASRSTEAFF
J gene: TRBJ2-3; V gene: TRBV29-1; CDR3 protein: CSVDPGLAASTDTQYF
J gene: TRBJ2-2; V gene: TRBV18; CDR3 protein: CASSPRLKNTGELFF
J gene: TRBJ2-3; V gene: TRBV7-9; CDR3 protein: CASSPALLPQYF
J gene: TRBJ1-2; V gene: TRBV29-1; CDR3 protein: CSVGPDGGRNGYTF
J gene: TRBJ1-5; V gene: TRBV2; CDR3 protein: CASTDEAQANQPQHF
J gene: TRBJ2-1; V gene: TRBV4-3; CDR3 protein: CASSLVPGQGYNEQFF
J gene: TRBJ1-2; V gene: TRBV7-9; CDR3 protein: CASSLDPVYTF
J gene: TRBJ1-1; V gene: TRBV4-1; CDR3 protein: CASSQIDLVAFSEAFF
J gene: TRBJ1-4; V gene: TRBV5-1; CDR3 protein: CASSLRGSNEKLFF
J gene: TRBJ1-1; V gene: TRBV7-2; CDR3 protein: CASSSWVGMNTEAFF
J gene: TRBJ1-6; V gene: TRBV19; CDR3 protein: CASSIDGMSNNSPLHF
J gene: TRBJ2-1; V gene: TRBV5-6; CDR3 protein: CASSPPGVDEQFF
J gene: TRBJ2-3; V gene: TRBV10-3; CDR3 protein: CATDSRDHSTDTQYF
J gene: TRBJ1-3; V gene: TRBV4-3; CDR3 protein: CASSQDRPVGNTIYF
J gene: TRBJ2-1; V gene: TRBV6-6; CDR3 protein: CASTKAGTGVSEQFF
J gene: TRBJ2-3; V gene: TRBV4-2; CDR3 protein: CASSQWGRGTDTQYF
J gene: TRBJ2-3; V gene: TRBV7-2; CDR3 protein: CASSPGDHTDTQYF
J gene: TRBJ2-2; V gene: TRBV5-1; CDR3 protein: CASSLDRANTGELFF
J gene: TRBJ1-2; V gene: TRBV19; CDR3 protein: CASMAYPNYGYTF
J gene: TRBJ1-2; V gene: TRBV9; CDR3 protein: CASSGGVYAVNYGYTF
J gene: TRBJ2-2; V gene: TRBV5-4; CDR3 protein: CASSPGDRGQFGELFF
J gene: TRBJ1-5; V gene: TRBV7-9; CDR3 protein: CASSRGGAINQPQHF
J gene: TRBJ1-6; V gene: TRBV5-4; CDR3 protein: CASSLPGDSPLHF
J gene: TRBJ2-1; V gene: TRBV7-9; CDR3 protein: CASSDGGSYNEQFF
J gene: TRBJ2-7; V gene: TRBV7-2; CDR3 protein: CASSPDRDRVHEQYF
J gene: TRBJ1-5; V gene: TRBV5-5; CDR3 protein: CASSLEGRRGYSNQPQHF
J gene: TRBJ2-1; V gene: TRBV9; CDR3 protein: CASSPSLGGYNEQFF
J gene: TRBJ1-1; V gene: TRBV9; CDR3 protein: CASSVGWGAGQGGTEAFF
J gene: TRBJ2-5; V gene: TRBV7-9; CDR3 protein: CASSSNSGTGGKGQETQYF
J gene: TRBJ1-1; V gene: TRBV18; CDR3 protein: CASSESGRSEAFF
J gene: TRBJ1-4; V gene: TRBV5-7; CDR3 protein: CASSLMNNEKLFF
J gene: TRBJ2-2; V gene: TRBV14; CDR3 protein: CASSQESIGELFF
J gene: TRBJ2-7; V gene: TRBV2; CDR3 protein: CASSRTGGPYEQYF